Presented here are 5 T cell receptor beta chains from one specimen sequenced in a study of tumour-infiltrating T cells in Burkitt lymphoma. Clones were read by immunoSEQ multiplex PCR, and TCRdb kept only the in-frame ones, dropping some. The sample contains almost 5,000 clones, about 11% of which appear only once. The sample consisted of tumor tissue. The origin of the receptors is a human donor with diffuse large B-cell lymphoma.

This clone has more than one count but fewer than ten. DNA of the CDR3: TGTGCCAGCAGCCGGGAGAGACAGAGCTCCTATAATTCACCCCTCCACTTT. Amino acid sequence: CASSRERQSSYNSPLHF. The rearrangement uses TRBV7-9 and TRBJ1-6; a weak D match, TRBD1 (5 bases). Germline V CDR1 and CDR2: SEHNR, FQNEAQ (reference sequence). Trimming removed 5 bases at V and 0 bases at J, with 14 bases between. There are 17 residues in the CDR3.

This rearrangement joins TRBV5-1 to TRBJ1-6; no definite D call. V gave up 0 bases and J gave up 9 bases, with 13 bases separating them. The length of the CDR3 is 15 residues. The germline gives CDR1 SGHRS, CDR2 YFSETQ. CDR3 coding DNA: TGCGCCAGCAGCTTGGACACCTCAATCGGTTCACCCCTCCACTTT. Encoded protein: CASSLDTSIGSPLHF.

The V gene is TRBV28, the J gene TRBJ1-4; 9 nucleotides agree with TRBD1. After removal of 2 bases from V and 8 bases from J, the junction contained 12 bases not matched to a gene. There are 17 residues in the CDR3. CDR1 and CDR2 (germline): MDHEN, SYDVKM. CDR3 sequence (DNA): TGTGCCAGCAGTTTAGTCACAGGGGGCAAGGCGCGGGAAAAACTGTTTTTT. As protein: CASSLVTGGKAREKLFF.

J is TRBJ1-3 and V is TRBV2, with TRBD1 as a possible D gene (6 bases). CDR1 is SNHLY, CDR2 FYNNEI, per germline. This CDR3 is 12 amino acids long. The V gene lost 2 bases and the J gene lost 10 bases, with 9 bases spanning the gap. This CDR3 reads CASSELQGTIYF. CDR3 DNA: TGTGCCAGCAGTGAATTACAGGGTACCATATATTTT.

This chain uses TRBV7-2 with TRBJ2-6, with D hard to call. This CDR3 contains 14 residues. V gave up 3 bases and J gave up 1 base, with 4 bases separating them. The germline V gene has CDR1 SGHTA and CDR2 FQGNSA. This chain's CDR3 is CASSFGSGANVLTF. CDR3 coding DNA: TGTGCCAGCAGCTTCGGGTCTGGGGCCAACGTCCTGACTTTC. Together with reference TRBV7-2 and TRBJ2-6, the CDR3 gives the full variable domain: GAGVSQSPSNKVTEKGKDVELRCDPISGHTALYWYRQSLGQGLEFLIYFQGNSAPDKSGLPSDRFSAERTGGSVSTLTIQRTQQEDSAVYLCASSFGSGANVLTFGAGSRLTVL.